This T cell receptor beta chain was profiled in a study of T cell repertoires in cytomegalovirus infection. Study summary: The authors used CMV epitopes that were HLA-C-restricted (recently identified) and HLA-B-restricted (well studied). Study-wide results and limits: Cumulative frequency (of public TCR beta family members) identified carriers of CMV plus the relevant HLA.

On this clonotype: Its antigen is undetermined.

One entry per CDR3 protein, called by TCRdb with MiXCR from the reads. The sample carries about 34,000 distinct CDR3 sequences, about 54% recorded once. CDR3 length: 14 amino acids. Trimming removed 7 bases from V and 4 bases from J, with 13 bases in between. Germline assignment: CDR1 KGHDR and CDR2 SFDVKD. The clonotype comes from a human donor in good health (CMV status not recorded). Some clones in this sample may be carry-over from other donors' samples. The rearrangement joins TRBV24-1 to TRBJ1-5; a weak D match, TRBD1 (5 bases). The specimen comprised CD8+ T cells from cultured PBMCs, sampled from culture after CMV antigen stimulation. CDR3 sequence: CATSPGGGNQPQHF. CDR3 nucleotide sequence: TGTGCCACCAGCCCGGGGGGTGGAAATCAGCCCCAGCATTTT.